A selection of T cell receptor beta chains follows, all from one sample in a study. TCRdb ran MiXCR on the 5' RACE reads and lists one entry per CDR3 protein. Of more than 55,000 distinct CDR3 sequences listed, about 28% are singletons. The material sequenced was tumor-infiltrating Tregs sorted from the breast tumor. These receptors were collected from a female donor with breast cancer. Both conserved end residues are part of each CDR3. Fields, in order: clone size, V gene, J gene, D gene, CDR3 protein, CDR3 DNA. The D gene is left open where the match is weak. The size entry is marked missing in some rows and otherwise reads once, few, many or a size class.

many	TRBV4-2	TRBJ2-1	TRBD2	CASSPPLAGDSYNEQFF	TGTGCCAGCAGCCCCCCCTTAGCGGGAGACTCCTACAATGAGCAGTTCTTC
once	TRBV5-1	TRBJ2-1	TRBD1	CASSPNPGTGHNEQFF	TGCGCCAGCAGCCCCAACCCCGGGACAGGGCACAATGAGCAGTTCTTC
many	TRBV5-1	TRBJ1-1	TRBD1	CASSLQGSSTEAFF	TGCGCCAGCAGCTTACAGGGGTCGAGTACTGAAGCTTTCTTT
.	TRBV7-3	TRBJ2-3	TRBD1	CASSGDRGPDTQEF	TGTGCCAGCAGTGGGGACAGGGGCCCAGATACGCAGGAGTTT
.	TRBV20-1	TRBJ2-3	.	CSARSPPSGPSTDTQYF	TGCAGTGCTAGATCGCCCCCATCAGGCCCGAGCACAGATACGCAGTATTTT
few	TRBV12-3/TRBV12-4	TRBJ2-7	TRBD2	CASSFLAGGPPYEQYF	TGTGCCAGCAGTTTTCTCGCGGGAGGGCCCCCCTACGAGCAGTACTTC
.	TRBV29-1	TRBJ2-1	.	CSIDRKRTSGEQFF	TGCAGCATCGACAGGAAGCGTACGTCCGGTGAGCAGTTCTTC
.	TRBV7-2	TRBJ2-6	.	CASSLVGVYSSGANVLTF	TGTGCCAGCAGCTTAGTCGGGGTTTATAGCTCTGGGGCCAACGTCCTGACTTTC
few	TRBV6-1	TRBJ1-1	.	CASSEPSNTEAFF	TGTGCCAGCAGTGAACCTTCGAACACTGAAGCTTTCTTT
.	TRBV27	TRBJ1-1	TRBD1	CASSSPGGAGAEAFF	TGTGCCAGCAGTTCCCCAGGGGGCGCAGGTGCTGAAGCTTTCTTT
few	TRBV28	TRBJ2-3	.	CASSSPIQIDGSTDTQYF	TGTGCCAGCAGTTCCCCTATCCAGATCGATGGAAGCACAGATACGCAGTATTTT
.	TRBV5-1	TRBJ2-1	TRBD1	CASFLQGAVNEQFF	TGCGCCAGCTTTTTACAGGGGGCGGTGAATGAGCAGTTCTTC
few	TRBV28	TRBJ2-4	TRBD1	CASSPPDRADIQYF	TGTGCCAGCAGCCCCCCCGACAGGGCGGACATTCAGTACTTC
many	TRBV7-2	TRBJ2-7	TRBD2	CASSLVAGGPRYEQYF	TGTGCCAGCAGCTTAGTGGCGGGAGGGCCTCGCTACGAGCAGTACTTC
.	TRBV7-6	TRBJ2-2	TRBD2	CASSADRGLASKGSTGELFF	TGTGCCAGCAGCGCGGACCGCGGACTAGCTTCCAAGGGTTCCACCGGGGAGCTGTTTTTT
many	TRBV7-3	TRBJ2-1	TRBD2	CASSYSAGGYNEQFF	TGTGCCAGCAGCTATTCAGCGGGGGGTTACAATGAGCAGTTCTTC
many	TRBV4-2	TRBJ1-2	.	CASSQEWTAWYGYTF	TGTGCCAGCAGCCAAGAGTGGACAGCCTGGTATGGCTACACCTTC
few	TRBV5-1	TRBJ1-1	.	CASSLDGPRNTEAFF	TGCGCCAGCAGCTTGGACGGGCCCAGGAACACTGAAGCTTTCTTT
.	TRBV7-2	TRBJ2-7	.	CASSSGRFSYEQYF	TGTGCCAGCAGCTCCGGGCGGTTCTCCTACGAGCAGTACTTC
.	TRBV30	TRBJ2-7	TRBD2	CAWSVAAGGDFEQYF	TGTGCCTGGAGTGTAGCAGCGGGAGGAGATTTCGAGCAGTACTTC
many	TRBV20-1	TRBJ2-7	.	CSARAEGYEQYF	TGCAGTGCTAGGGCGGAGGGCTACGAGCAGTACTTC
.	TRBV5-1	TRBJ2-3	.	CASSSASVSSDTQYF	TGCGCCAGCAGCAGTGCTAGTGTGTCCTCAGATACGCAGTATTTT
.	TRBV20-1	TRBJ2-1	.	CSARVLAGSDNEQFF	TGCAGTGCTAGAGTATTAGCTGGATCCGACAATGAGCAGTTCTTC
.	TRBV18	TRBJ1-2	.	CASSSTPDSGYTF	TGTGCCAGCTCATCGACCCCGGACAGCGGCTACACCTTC
few	TRBV14	TRBJ1-2	.	CASSPGRYYGYTF	TGTGCCAGCAGCCCCGGACGGTACTATGGCTACACCTTC
few	TRBV20-1	TRBJ1-4	TRBD1	CSAARQGRRSNEKLFF	TGCAGTGCCGCCCGACAGGGGCGGAGGTCTAATGAAAAACTGTTTTTT
many	TRBV5-6	TRBJ2-5	TRBD2	CASSSLTSGSWKTQYF	TGTGCCAGCAGCTCCCTGACTAGCGGGAGTTGGAAGACCCAGTACTTC
few	TRBV5-1	TRBJ2-7	TRBD1	CASSLGGQGDEQYF	TGCGCCAGCAGCTTGGGGGGACAGGGCGACGAGCAGTACTTC
many	TRBV4-3	TRBJ1-3	.	CASSPSQGSGNTIYF	TGCGCCAGCAGCCCATCACAGGGTTCCGGAAACACCATATATTTT
.	TRBV13	TRBJ2-5	.	CASSFAGPQETQYF	TGTGCCAGCAGCTTTGCGGGACCTCAAGAGACCCAGTACTTC
many	TRBV20-1	TRBJ2-6	TRBD2	CSAALPGLGYVLTF	TGCAGTGCAGCTCTCCCGGGACTAGGTTACGTCCTGACTTTC
many	TRBV25-1	TRBJ1-2	TRBD1	CASSTPQGAGYTF	TGTGCCAGCAGTACCCCCCAGGGGGCAGGCTACACCTTC
many	TRBV5-1	TRBJ2-7	TRBD2	CASSLTGTSSEQYF	TGCGCCAGCAGCCTAACCGGGACTAGCAGCGAGCAGTACTTC
.	TRBV9	TRBJ1-3	.	CASSFDRTPSGNTIYF	TGTGCCAGCAGCTTCGACCGGACCCCCTCTGGAAACACCATATATTTT
few	TRBV7-7	TRBJ2-2	.	CASSLGSVTGELFF	TGTGCTAGCAGCTTAGGATCGGTAACCGGGGAGCTGTTTTTT
few	TRBV14	TRBJ2-1	.	CASSEGWKAITYNEQFF	TGTGCCAGCAGCGAAGGGTGGAAGGCCATCACCTACAATGAGCAGTTCTTC
.	TRBV7-2	TRBJ2-3	.	CASSLQGTDTQYF	TGTGCCAGCAGCTTACAAGGGACAGATACGCAGTATTTT
.	TRBV9	TRBJ2-7	.	CASSVSVQGEQYF	TGTGCCAGCAGCGTTAGCGTACAGGGCGAGCAGTACTTC
many	TRBV5-1	TRBJ2-1	.	CASSLDTLEQFF	TGCGCCAGCAGCTTGGATACCCTTGAGCAGTTCTTC
many	TRBV10-3	TRBJ1-6	.	CAISESRVGSSPLHF	TGTGCCATCAGTGAGTCGAGGGTCGGGAGTTCACCCCTCCACTTT
few	TRBV24-1	TRBJ2-1	TRBD2	CATSDLSGSSYNEQFF	TGTGCCACCAGTGATTTGAGCGGGAGCTCCTACAATGAGCAGTTCTTC
.	TRBV5-4	TRBJ2-3	TRBD2	CASSPGTSGRTDTQYF	TGTGCCAGCAGCCCGGGGACTAGCGGGCGGACAGATACGCAGTATTTT
few	TRBV20-1	TRBJ1-4	TRBD1	CSAREGTGRNEKLFF	TGCAGTGCTAGGGAAGGGACAGGGAGAAATGAAAAACTGTTTTTT
.	TRBV6-1	TRBJ2-1	TRBD2	CASRGGSWGGNEQFF	TGTGCCAGCAGGGGTGGGTCTTGGGGGGGCAATGAGCAGTTCTTC
many	TRBV7-2	TRBJ2-4	TRBD2	CASSPTSGGARGKNIQYF	TGTGCCAGCAGCCCGACTAGCGGGGGGGCCCGAGGGAAAAACATTCAGTACTTC
.	TRBV15	TRBJ2-2	.	CATSRDWSTGELFF	TGTGCCACCAGCAGAGATTGGAGCACCGGGGAGCTGTTTTTT
many	TRBV5-1	TRBJ1-1	.	CASSSSPTRNTEAFF	TGCGCCAGCAGCTCTAGTCCTACGAGGAACACTGAAGCTTTCTTT
many	TRBV5-1	TRBJ2-2	.	CASSLERGGTGELFF	TGCGCCAGCAGCTTAGAAAGAGGTGGTACCGGGGAGCTGTTTTTT